Shown below are 27 T cell receptor beta chains from a single sample sequenced in a study of CD8+CD57+ T cells in acquired aplastic anemia. Profiles of TCR beta VDJ and CDR3 were generated from a genomic DNA template. TCRdb fed the reads into MiXCR, producing one record per CDR3 protein. Altogether approximately 98,000 distinct CDR3 sequences are present, around 53% being singletons, with the ten largest covering under 35%. The sample comprised sorted CD4+, CD8+, or CD8+CD57+ T cells (not recorded which) from PBMCs. These TCRs come from a human donor in good health, serving as a control.

This clonotype was observed a handful of times. A much larger clone lies a single base off, so this may be a read error. The chain recombines TRBV5-6 with TRBJ2-1; tentatively, D is TRBD2 (6 bases). The CDR3 loop spans 12 amino acids. Germline assignment: CDR1 SGHDT and CDR2 YYEEEE. The germline V and J ends were trimmed by 3 bases and 11 bases, with 12 bases remaining between them. CDR3 in amino acids: CASSYISGKQFF. The CDR3 DNA sequence: TGTGCCAGCAGCTATATTAGCGGCAAGCAGTTCTTC.

This rearrangement joins TRBV7-9 to TRBJ2-5; possible D gene TRBD1, 6 bases. CDR3 length: 14 residues. CDR1 is SEHNR, CDR2 FQNEAQ, per germline (reference sequence). Trimming cost V 5 bases and J 3 bases, with 13 bases left between them. The chain's CDR3 is CASSHKTGKETQYF. The CDR3 DNA reads TGTGCCAGCAGCCACAAAACAGGGAAAGAGACCCAGTACTTC.

This rearrangement joins TRBV10-3 to TRBJ2-7, with D possibly being TRBD2 (5 bases). The CDR3 totals 14 residues. V lost 0 bases to trimming and J lost 2 bases, with 8 bases between them. Germline-derived CDR1 and CDR2 are ENHRY and SYGVKD. Here the CDR3 DNA reads TGTGCCATCAGTGAGTCAACAGCGGCCTACGAGCAGTACTTC. This codes for CAISESTAAYEQYF.

This clonotype has at least ten counts. The chain is built from TRBV13 and TRBJ1-2; D might be TRBD1 (6 bases). Trimming removed 9 bases from V and 3 bases from J, with 17 bases in between. The CDR3 runs 14 residues. Germline values: CDR1 PRHDT, CDR2 FYEKMQ (reference sequence). CDR3 coding DNA: TGTGCCAGTACCTTGGGAGGGGGTGACTATGGCTACACCTTC. Its protein is CASTLGGGDYGYTF.

This clonotype was found many times. The chain uses TRBV5-6 and TRBJ2-7, with 7 bases aligning to TRBD1. V lost 4 bases and J lost 4; bases outside the gene matches: 11. CDR3 size: 15 residues. CDR1 SGHDT and CDR2 YYEEEE come from the germline V gene. CDR3 region: CASSLTPGQIYEQYF. DNA of the CDR3: TGTGCCAGCAGCCTTACGCCGGGACAGATATACGAGCAGTACTTC. The full variable domain, completed using reference TRBV5-6 and TRBJ2-7, is DAGVTQSPTHLIKTRGQQVTLRCSPKSGHDTVSWYQQALGQGPQFIFQYYEEEERQRGNFPDRFSGHQFPNYSSELNVNALLLGDSALYLCASSLTPGQIYEQYFGPGTRLTVT.

The rearrangement joins TRBV5-1 to TRBJ1-3; D gene uncertain. CDR1 and CDR2 from the germline V gene are SGHRS and YFSETQ. This CDR3 contains 15 residues. Trimming stripped 4 bases from V and 0 bases from J, with 11 bases between. For the CDR3, the DNA is TGCGCCAGCAGCACAGATAAGAGCTCTGGAAACACCATATATTTT. It specifies CASSTDKSSGNTIYF.

The V and J genes are TRBV15 and TRBJ1-1; TRBD1 matches 11 bases. J was trimmed by 2 bases and V by 4 bases; bases with no gene match: 6. CDR3 length: 16 amino acids. Germline V lookup: CDR1 LNHNV, CDR2 YYDKDF (reference sequence). DNA of the CDR3: TGTGCCACCAGCATCGACGGGACAGGGGGAAACACTGAAGCTTTCTTT. Its protein is CATSIDGTGGNTEAFF.

The table lists this clonotype with a few counts. The rearrangement uses TRBV6-1 and TRBJ1-2; no clear D gene. Trimming removed 0 bases at V and 4 bases at J, with 12 bases between. Per the germline V gene, CDR1 is MNHNS and CDR2 is SASEGT. There are 15 residues in the CDR3. CDR3 nucleotide sequence: TGTGCCAGCAGTGAAGCGGCCAGGTTTCTCTATGGCTACACCTTC. This sequence encodes CASSEAARFLYGYTF.

This clonotype showed up just a few times. One end of the junction varies from germline; a read error may be responsible. This chain connects TRBV19 to TRBJ1-2; 11 nucleotides agree with TRBD1. The CDR3 contains 14 residues. Germline CDR1 LNHDA, CDR2 SQIVND (reference sequence). CDR3: CASSADRGLHGYIF. CDR3 bases: TGTGCCAGTAGTGCGGACAGGGGGCTCCATGGCTACATCTTC.

In the case of this clonotype: A much larger clonotype is one base distant, so this may be a read error. The gene calls are TRBV10-3 and TRBJ2-2; the D call may be TRBD1 or TRBD2 (5 bases each). V dropped 5 bases and J dropped 8 bases, with 9 bases sitting between them. The CDR3 has 12 amino acids. Per germline, CDR1 ENHRY and CDR2 SYGVKD. In nucleotides, the CDR3 is TGTGCCATCAGTTACGGGGCGGGGGAGCTGTTTTTT. It yields the protein CAISYGAGELFF.

The CDR3 loop reads CASSPQPSGWGSPLHF. For the CDR3, the DNA is TGTGCCAGTAGCCCCCAGCCGTCAGGGTGGGGTTCACCCCTCCACTTT. This chain joins TRBV19 and TRBJ1-6; D is possibly TRBD1 (5 bases). Germline V gives CDR1 LNHDA, CDR2 SQIVND (reference sequence). This CDR3 comprises 16 residues. Trimming pared 6 bases from V and 9 bases from J, leaving 21 bases between.

Ten or more counts support this clonotype. The chain links TRBV6-1 to TRBJ2-7; a weak D match, TRBD2 (6 bases). The CDR3 totals 16 residues. Trimming left V 4 bases short and J 2 bases short, with 18 bases between. Germline assignment: CDR1 MNHNS and CDR2 SASEGT. The CDR3 reads CASSGGVAGFPYEQYF. DNA for the CDR3: TGTGCCAGCAGTGGCGGGGTCGCCGGGTTTCCCTACGAGCAGTACTTC.

The chain uses TRBV9 and TRBJ2-2; 8 positions agree with TRBD2. CDR1 and CDR2 from the germline V gene are SGDLS and YYNGEE. The CDR3 totals 17 residues. With V trimmed by 0 bases and J by 7 bases, 11 bases remained unmatched. CDR3 in amino acids: CASSVDLSGGPFGELFF. CDR3 bases: TGTGCCAGCAGCGTAGACCTTTCGGGGGGGCCGTTCGGGGAGCTGTTTTTT.

The rearrangement links TRBV3-1 to TRBJ2-7; TRBD2 matches at 10 bases. This CDR3 has 15 residues. V was clipped by 6 bases and J by 6 bases; unmatched bases: 11. CDR1 LGHDT and CDR2 YNNKEL come from the germline V gene (reference sequence). The CDR3 loop is CASRATSGRLGEQYF. CDR3 sequence (DNA): TGTGCCAGCAGGGCGACTAGCGGGCGATTAGGCGAGCAGTACTTC.

The V call is TRBV6-2 or TRBV6-3, the J call TRBJ1-6, with D perhaps TRBD1 (6 bases). The V end lost 4 bases, the J end lost 0 bases, and 13 bases lay between the germline ends. CDR3 length equals 17 residues. CDR1 is MNHEY and CDR2 is SVGEGT in the germline V gene. In DNA form, the CDR3 reads TGTGCCAGCAGTTTCCTCTACAGGGTCTCCTATAATTCACCCCTCCACTTT. This gives the protein CASSFLYRVSYNSPLHF.

The chain uses TRBV7-8 and TRBJ2-7; 8 bases agree with TRBD1. J lost 0 bases, V lost 3 bases, and 4 bases had no gene match. The V gene's germline CDR1 is SGHVS and CDR2 FQNEAQ. This CDR3 is built from 15 residues. The CDR3 bases are TGTGCCAGCAGCTTGCGGACAGGGAGCTCCTACGAGCAGTACTTC. Protein product: CASSLRTGSSYEQYF.

This clonotype was picked up a small number of times. This may be a read error: a much more frequent sequence differs by one nucleotide. The chain is built from TRBV11-2 and TRBJ1-2; D ambiguous. V was clipped by 2 bases and J by 0 bases, with 16 bases between them. Per germline, CDR1 SGHAT and CDR2 FQNNGV. The CDR3 totals 17 residues. The CDR3 sequence: CASSLCVPARPNYGYTF. The DNA of the CDR3 is TGTGCCAGCAGCTTATGTGTTCCGGCCCGACCTAACTATGGCTACACCTTC.

This sequence joins TRBV2 and TRBJ1-6; D call uncertain. The CDR3 spans 13 residues. Germline-derived CDR1 and CDR2 are SNHLY and FYNNEI. Trimming stripped 3 bases from V and 9 bases from J, with 9 bases between. The CDR3 spells CASSDGRTSPLHF. In DNA, the CDR3 is TGTGCCAGCAGTGATGGGCGGACTTCACCCCTCCACTTT.

J is TRBJ2-7 and V is TRBV29-1, with a possible D match to TRBD2 (7 bases). CDR3 length equals 12 residues. Germline CDR1 is SQVTM and CDR2 is ANQGSEA. The V and J ends lost 5 bases and 4 bases respectively, with 12 bases between them. The CDR3 loop reads CSVPGGLYEQYF. DNA for the CDR3: TGCAGCGTTCCCGGGGGGCTGTACGAGCAGTACTTC.

This clonotype was observed many times. This chain joins TRBV9 and TRBJ1-2; no clear D gene. Germline V gives CDR1 SGDLS, CDR2 YYNGEE. V lost 3 bases and J 6 bases, leaving 18 bases between the germline ends. The CDR3 has 15 amino acids. The CDR3 reads CASSGSSDRVDGYTF. The DNA of the CDR3 is TGTGCCAGCAGCGGCTCCTCCGATCGGGTGGATGGCTACACCTTC.

This clonotype was recorded once. J is TRBJ1-3 and V is TRBV25-1; the D gene is possibly TRBD1 (5 bases). Looked up from germline, CDR1 is MGHDK and CDR2 is SYGVNS. The CDR3 runs 15 residues. The V end was cut by 2 bases, the J end by 5 bases, with 13 bases between. The CDR3 loop reads CASSETGGSRNTIYF. The CDR3 region has the DNA TGTGCCAGCAGTGAAACAGGCGGATCTAGAAACACCATATATTTT.

This clonotype was counted between two and nine times. The chain joins TRBV10-3 to TRBJ2-7; tentatively, D is TRBD1 (7 bases). Trimming shortened V by 4 bases and J by 0 bases, and 10 bases separated the two germline ends. CDR1 and CDR2 from the germline V gene are ENHRY and SYGVKD. The CDR3 has 14 amino acids. CDR3 nucleotides: TGTGCCATCAGTGGCGGGACAGTCTCCTACGAGCAGTACTTC. Translating gives CAISGGTVSYEQYF.

The rearrangement uses TRBV29-1 and TRBJ1-1, with no clear D. This CDR3 comprises 13 residues. Per the germline V gene, CDR1 is SQVTM and CDR2 is ANQGSEA. V was shortened by 6 bases and J by 1 base, with 12 bases between the two germline ends. The CDR3 coding sequence is TGCAGCGTCGGACGTGTCCAGAACACTGAAGCTTTCTTT. Translated, it gives CSVGRVQNTEAFF.

This clonotype was picked up many times. The V and J genes are TRBV11-1 and TRBJ2-5, with unresolved D. The V gene lost 5 bases and the J gene lost 2 bases, with 6 bases spanning the gap. The CDR3 spans 12 residues. The germline gives CDR1 SGHAT, CDR2 FQDESV (reference sequence). The CDR3 nucleotides read TGTGCCAGCAGCAAAGAACAAGAGACCCAGTACTTC. It translates to CASSKEQETQYF. Full variable domain (missing parts from reference TRBV11-1 and TRBJ2-5): EAEVAQSPRYKITEKSQAVAFWCDPISGHATLYWYRQILGQGPELLVQFQDESVVDDSQLPKDRFSAERLKGVDSTLKIQPAELGDSAMYLCASSKEQETQYFGPGTRLLVL.

This clonotype was detected many times. The junction differs from germline at one of its ends, possibly a read error. The V gene is TRBV7-9, the J gene TRBJ2-1; D gene unclear. The CDR3 extends over 13 amino acids. The germline V gene encodes CDR1 SEHNR and CDR2 FQNEAQ (reference sequence). Here the CDR3 DNA reads TGTGCCAGCAGCTTAGTTAACTACGATGAGCAGTTCTTC. Its protein product is CASSLVNYDEQFF. The full variable domain, with the rest looked up from reference TRBV7-9 and TRBJ2-1, is DTGVSQNPRHKITKRGQNVTFRCDPISEHNRLYWYRQTLGQGPEFLTYFQNEAQLEKSRLLSDRFSAERPKGSFSTLEIQRTEQGDSAMYLCASSLVNYDEQFFGPGTRLTVL.

This clonotype was recorded at least ten times. V is TRBV9 and J is TRBJ2-5; 7 nucleotides align to TRBD1. The V segment lost 3 bases and the J segment 5 bases; nucleotides outside the gene matches: 7. The CDR3 contains 14 residues. Germline V CDR1 and CDR2: SGDLS, YYNGEE. The CDR3 loop is CASSATGQRETQYF. The CDR3 DNA reads as TGTGCCAGCAGCGCTACGGGACAGCGGGAGACCCAGTACTTC.

This clonotype turned up a few times. The chain combines TRBV6-1 with TRBJ1-5; perhaps TRBD1 as D (5 bases). The CDR3 has 15 residues. V gave up 6 bases and J gave up 7 bases, with 19 bases separating them. Germline V CDR1 and CDR2: MNHNS, SASEGT. CDR3 region: CASSPLGGEGQPQHF. DNA of the CDR3: TGTGCCAGCAGCCCTCTTGGGGGGGAGGGGCAGCCCCAGCATTTT.